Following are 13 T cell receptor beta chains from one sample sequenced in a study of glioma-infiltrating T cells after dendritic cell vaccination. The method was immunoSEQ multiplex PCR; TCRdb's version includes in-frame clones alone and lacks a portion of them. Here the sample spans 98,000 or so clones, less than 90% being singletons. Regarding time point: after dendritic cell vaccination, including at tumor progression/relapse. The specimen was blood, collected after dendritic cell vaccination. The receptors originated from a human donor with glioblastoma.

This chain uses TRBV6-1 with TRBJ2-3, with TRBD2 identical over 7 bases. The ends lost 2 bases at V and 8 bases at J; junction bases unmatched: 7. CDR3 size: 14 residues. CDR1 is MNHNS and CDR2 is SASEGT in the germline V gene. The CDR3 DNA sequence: TGTGCCAGCAGTGAACCCCCGGGGAGGGGTACGCAGTATTTT. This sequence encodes CASSEPPGRGTQYF.

The CDR3 coding sequence is TGCGCCAGCAGCTTGAGTGGGGGCGACTATGGCTACACCTTC. It translates to CASSLSGGDYGYTF. The J gene is TRBJ1-2, the V gene TRBV5-1, with a weak D call TRBD1 (6 bases). Trimming removed 1 base at V and 3 bases at J, with 10 bases between. The CDR3 has 14 amino acids. The germline V gene has CDR1 SGHRS and CDR2 YFSETQ.

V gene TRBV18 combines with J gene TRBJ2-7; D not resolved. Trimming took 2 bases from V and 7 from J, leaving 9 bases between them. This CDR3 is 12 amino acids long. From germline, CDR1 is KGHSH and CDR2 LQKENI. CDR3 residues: CASSPVLAEQYF. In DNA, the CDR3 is TGTGCCAGCTCACCAGTATTGGCAGAGCAGTACTTC.

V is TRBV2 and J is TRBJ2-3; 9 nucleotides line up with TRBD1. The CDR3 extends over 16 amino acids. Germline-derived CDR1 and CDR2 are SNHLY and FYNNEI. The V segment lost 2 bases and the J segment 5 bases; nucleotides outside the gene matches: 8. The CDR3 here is CASSENMGQGGDTQYF. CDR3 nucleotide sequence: TGTGCCAGCAGTGAAAATATGGGACAGGGTGGAGATACGCAGTATTTT.

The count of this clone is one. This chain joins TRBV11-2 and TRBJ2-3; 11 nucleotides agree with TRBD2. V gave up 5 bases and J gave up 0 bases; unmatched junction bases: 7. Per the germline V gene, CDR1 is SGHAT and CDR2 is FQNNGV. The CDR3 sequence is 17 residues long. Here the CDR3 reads CASSHLGLAASTDTQYF. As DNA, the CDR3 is TGTGCCAGCAGCCACCTGGGACTAGCGGCTAGCACAGATACGCAGTATTTT.

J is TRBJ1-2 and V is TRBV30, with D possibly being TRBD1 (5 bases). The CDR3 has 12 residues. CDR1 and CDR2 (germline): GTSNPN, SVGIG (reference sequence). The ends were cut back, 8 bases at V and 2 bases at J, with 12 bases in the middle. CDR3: CAVTGVNYGYTF. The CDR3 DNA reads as TGTGCCGTAACGGGGGTGAACTATGGCTACACCTTC.

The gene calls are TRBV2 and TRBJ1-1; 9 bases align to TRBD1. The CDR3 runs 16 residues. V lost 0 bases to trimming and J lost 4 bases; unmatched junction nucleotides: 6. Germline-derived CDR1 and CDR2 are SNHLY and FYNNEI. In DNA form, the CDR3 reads TGTGCCAGCAGTGAAGCAGGGACAGGGTTGAGCACTGAAGCTTTCTTT. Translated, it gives CASSEAGTGLSTEAFF.

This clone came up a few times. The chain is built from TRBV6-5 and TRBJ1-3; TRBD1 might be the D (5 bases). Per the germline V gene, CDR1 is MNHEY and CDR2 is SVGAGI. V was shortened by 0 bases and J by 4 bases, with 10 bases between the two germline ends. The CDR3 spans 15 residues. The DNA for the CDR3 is TGTGCCAGCAGTTACTCCCACAGGTTGGGAAACACCATATATTTT. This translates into CASSYSHRLGNTIYF.

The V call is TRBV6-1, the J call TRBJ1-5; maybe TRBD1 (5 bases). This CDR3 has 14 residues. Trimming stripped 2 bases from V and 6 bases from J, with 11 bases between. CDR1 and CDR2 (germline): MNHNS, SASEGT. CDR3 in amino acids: CASSEIQGSQPQHF. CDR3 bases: TGTGCCAGCAGTGAAATCCAGGGAAGTCAGCCCCAGCATTTT.

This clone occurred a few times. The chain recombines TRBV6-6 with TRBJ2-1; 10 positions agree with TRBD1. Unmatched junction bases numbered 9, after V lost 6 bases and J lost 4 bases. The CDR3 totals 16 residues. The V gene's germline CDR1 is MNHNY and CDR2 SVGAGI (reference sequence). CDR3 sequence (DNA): TGTGCCAGCAGCCAAAACCGACAGGGGGCTTACAATGAGCAGTTCTTC. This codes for CASSQNRQGAYNEQFF.

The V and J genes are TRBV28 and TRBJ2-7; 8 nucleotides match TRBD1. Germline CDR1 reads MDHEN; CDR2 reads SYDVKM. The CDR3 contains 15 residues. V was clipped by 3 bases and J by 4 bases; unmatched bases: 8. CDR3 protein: CASSLGGQGSYEQYF. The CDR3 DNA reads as TGTGCCAGCAGTTTGGGCGGACAGGGTTCTTACGAGCAGTACTTC.

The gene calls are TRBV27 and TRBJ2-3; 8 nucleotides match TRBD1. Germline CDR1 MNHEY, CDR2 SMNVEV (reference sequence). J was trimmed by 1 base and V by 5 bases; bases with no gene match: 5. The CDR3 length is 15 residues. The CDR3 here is CASSAPGQGTDTQYF. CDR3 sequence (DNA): TGTGCCAGCAGTGCCCCGGGACAGGGCACAGATACGCAGTATTTT.

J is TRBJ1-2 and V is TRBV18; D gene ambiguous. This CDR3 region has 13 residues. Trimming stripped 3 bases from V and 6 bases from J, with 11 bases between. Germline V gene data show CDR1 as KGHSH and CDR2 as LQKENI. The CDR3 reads CASSPDGRDGYTF. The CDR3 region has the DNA TGTGCCAGCTCACCTGACGGTCGGGATGGCTACACCTTC. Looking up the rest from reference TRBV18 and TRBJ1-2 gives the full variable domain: NAGVMQNPRHLVRRRGQEARLRCSPMKGHSHVYWYRQLPEEGLKFMVYLQKENIIDESGMPKERFSAEFPKEGPSILRIQQVVRGDSAAYFCASSPDGRDGYTFGSGTRLTVV.